This T cell receptor beta chain came from a study of regulatory T cells in long-lasting Graves disease. As for the study in general: The study enrolled newly diagnosed Graves' patients on antithyroid drugs under 3 months. Findings of the study overall: TRBV28, TRBJ1-2 and TRBJ2-5 were favored in persistent disease.

This clonotype was counted at least ten times. Its cognate antigen is unknown. V lost 0 bases to trimming and J lost 6 bases, with 18 bases between them. Germline V gene sequence: CDR1 SQVTM, CDR2 ANQGSEA. CDR3 length: 15 residues. In building TCR beta libraries, iRepertoire HTBI primers were used together with Arm-PCR of CDR3 regions. TCRdb ran MiXCR on the multiplex PCR reads and lists one entry per CDR3 protein. The table records 620,000 or so distinct CDR3 sequences, roughly 15% of them present only once. The time point was: newly diagnosed GD, antithyroid drugs for less than 3 months. Preparation of the TCR library used RNA extracted from PBMCs. These sequences were also reported in another study, on T cells in Graves' hyperthyroidism and ophthalmopathy. In that study: HTBI primers were the set used in a first-round RT-PCR of the TCR CDR3. Most expanded thyroid clonotypes above 0.001 recurred in blood.

The source of this sequence is a woman in her twenties or thirties with Graves disease. Here the sequenced sample was peripheral blood mononuclear cells (PBMCs), taken at new diagnosis, from a patient treated with antithyroid drugs. This chain links TRBV29-1 with TRBJ2-7, with D perhaps matching TRBD2 (6 bases). The CDR3 is CSVEEGTLPGTEQYF. The DNA of the CDR3 is TGCAGCGTTGAAGAGGGGACTTTACCAGGTACCGAGCAGTACTTC.